The 21 T cell receptor beta chains below all came from one sample that was sequenced in a study of T cells expressing NK-cell markers. TCRdb re-analyzed the 5' RACE reads; it lists each CDR3 protein once, without DNA. This sample contains 550,000 to 600,000 distinct CDR3 sequences. The sequencing input was blood T cells: a sorted CD56 or NKG2C T cell subset, CD4+ or CD8+ T cells, or bulk PBMC T cells (not recorded which). All receptors come from a man younger than 35 in good health.

The chain is built from TRBV28 and TRBJ2-3. Per the germline V gene, CDR1 is MDHEN and CDR2 is SYDVKM. The CDR3 contains 12 residues. The CDR3 region is CASRSGSNTQYF.

The rearrangement joins TRBV6-1 to TRBJ1-1; TCRdb selects TRBD1, and the lack of DNA leaves this call unchecked. The CDR3 is made up of 13 amino acids. CDR1 MNHNS and CDR2 SASEGT come from the germline V gene. This chain's CDR3 is CASRAGTGGSAFF.

This rearrangement joins TRBV3-1 to TRBJ1-3; TCRdb selects TRBD1, and the lack of DNA leaves this call unchecked. Germline V gene sequence: CDR1 LGHDT, CDR2 YNNKEL (reference sequence). The CDR3 consists of 15 residues. The CDR3 loop reads CASSQGTGSGNTIYF. The entire variable domain, with the rest obtained from reference TRBV3-1 and TRBJ1-3, is as follows: DTAVSQTPKYLVTQMGNDKSIKCEQNLGHDTMYWYKQDSKKFLKIMFSYNNKELIINETVPNRFSPKSPDKAHLNLHINSLELGDSAVYFCASSQGTGSGNTIYFGEGSWLTVV.

The CDR3 sequence is CASSYPGRNANEQFF. The chain carries TRBV6-5 and TRBJ2-1. Germline V lookup: CDR1 MNHEY, CDR2 SVGAGI. The CDR3 is made up of 15 amino acids.

The rearrangement uses TRBV4-2 and TRBJ2-7. The CDR3 length is 15 residues. The germline V gene encodes CDR1 LGHNA and CDR2 YNFKEQ. The CDR3 sequence is CASSQVIENSYEQYF.

This chain connects TRBV30 to TRBJ2-1; TCRdb names TRBD2, which stays unverified in the absence of DNA. This CDR3 has 14 amino acids. From germline, CDR1 is GTSNPN and CDR2 SVGIG (reference sequence). The CDR3 sequence is CAWSGLADYNEQFF. The full variable domain, in which reference TRBV30 and TRBJ2-1 provide the parts outside the CDR3, is SQTIHQWPATLVQPVGSPLSLECTVEGTSNPNLYWYRQAAGRGLQLLFYSVGIGQISSEVPQNLSASRPQDRQFILSSKKLLLSDSGFYLCAWSGLADYNEQFFGPGTRLTVL.

The chain is built from TRBV5-1 and TRBJ2-3; TCRdb designates TRBD2, a call that cannot be tested without DNA. Germline lookup yields CDR1 SGHRS and CDR2 YFSETQ. This CDR3 region has 16 residues. This CDR3 is CASSRGAVSSTDTQYF. The variable domain in full, with the rest retrieved from reference TRBV5-1 and TRBJ2-3, is KAGVTQTPRYLIKTRGQQVTLSCSPISGHRSVSWYQQTPGQGLQFLFEYFSETQRNKGNFPGRFSGRQFSNSRSEMNVSTLELGDSALYLCASSRGAVSSTDTQYFGPGTRLTVL.

The rearrangement links TRBV6-1 to TRBJ1-6; TCRdb selects TRBD1, and the lack of DNA leaves this call unchecked. Germline V CDR1 and CDR2: MNHNS, SASEGT. This CDR3 has 14 amino acids. The CDR3 sequence: CASSHRDFNSPLHF.

This sequence joins TRBV5-1 and TRBJ2-5. The germline CDR1 and CDR2 sequences are SGHRS and YFSETQ. The CDR3 runs to 13 residues. CDR3 protein: CASSPTHKETQYF.

The V call is TRBV12-3 or TRBV12-4, the J call TRBJ2-7; there is no DNA to check the TCRdb D call of TRBD1. The CDR3 consists of 15 residues. Here the CDR3 reads CASLLSSTGQNEQYF.

This chain links TRBV29-1 with TRBJ1-4; the TRBD1 assignment by TCRdb is unverifiable without DNA. The germline gives CDR1 SQVTM, CDR2 ANQGSEA. The CDR3 totals 13 residues. This CDR3 reads CSVRDVTNEKLFF.

The chain combines TRBV20-1 with TRBJ2-1. Looked up from germline, CDR1 is DFQATT and CDR2 is SNEGSKA (reference sequence). This CDR3 contains 11 residues. The CDR3 spells CSVLDNGEQFF.

The V and J genes are TRBV29-1 and TRBJ2-3; TCRdb proposes TRBD1, but this gene call is untestable without DNA. Looked up from germline, CDR1 is SQVTM and CDR2 is ANQGSEA. The CDR3 is 14 amino acids. Here the CDR3 reads CSVEGAGFTDTQYF.

The chain has TRBV6-6 and TRBJ1-1. The length of the CDR3 is 12 residues. The germline V gene encodes CDR1 MNHNY and CDR2 SVGAGI (reference sequence). CDR3 residues: CASSSMNTEAFF.

V gene TRBV15 combines with J gene TRBJ2-5. Germline V gene sequence: CDR1 LNHNV, CDR2 YYDKDF (reference sequence). This CDR3 contains 15 residues. The CDR3 loop reads CATSTVGANGETQYF.

The V and J genes are TRBV9 and TRBJ2-5. CDR1 and CDR2 (germline): SGDLS, YYNGEE. The CDR3 contains 13 residues. The CDR3 is CASSDGRVETQYF.

The genes are TRBV29-1 and TRBJ2-3; TCRdb calls TRBD2, which cannot be checked without DNA. The V gene's germline CDR1 is SQVTM and CDR2 ANQGSEA. The CDR3 sequence is 15 residues long. This CDR3 reads CSVRRTSVGTDTQYF.

The chain has TRBV5-5 and TRBJ2-7; without DNA, the TCRdb call of TRBD1 cannot be checked. The CDR3 has 13 residues. Germline CDR1 and CDR2: SGHKS and YYEKEE (reference sequence). CDR3 loop: CASSYREAYEQYF.

The V call is TRBV29-1, the J call TRBJ2-3; the D call from TCRdb, TRBD1, cannot be confirmed without DNA. The germline V gene has CDR1 SQVTM and CDR2 ANQGSEA. The CDR3 runs to 13 residues. Here the CDR3 reads CSVEGRNTDTQYF.

This rearrangement joins TRBV7-8 to TRBJ1-4. Germline V gene lookup returns CDR1 SGHVS and CDR2 FQNEAQ. The CDR3 length is 15 residues. CDR3 sequence reads: CASRNLRNGDEKLFF.

This chain joins TRBV7-9 and TRBJ2-5; without DNA, the TCRdb call of TRBD1 cannot be checked. This CDR3 region has 16 residues. CDR1 is SEHNR and CDR2 is FQNEAQ in the germline V gene (reference sequence). The CDR3 here is CASSFRSLAQGETQYF.